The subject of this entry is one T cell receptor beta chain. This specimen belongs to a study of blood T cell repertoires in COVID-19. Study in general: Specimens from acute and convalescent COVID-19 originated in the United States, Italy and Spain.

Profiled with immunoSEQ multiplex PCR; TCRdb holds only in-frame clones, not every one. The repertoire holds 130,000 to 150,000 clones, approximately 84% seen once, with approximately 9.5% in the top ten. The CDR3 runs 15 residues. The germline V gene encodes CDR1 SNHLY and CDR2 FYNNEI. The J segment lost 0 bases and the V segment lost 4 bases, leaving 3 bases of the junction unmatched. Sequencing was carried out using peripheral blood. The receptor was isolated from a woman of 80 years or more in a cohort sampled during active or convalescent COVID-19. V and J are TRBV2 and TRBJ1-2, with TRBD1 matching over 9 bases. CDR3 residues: CASSAGQGPNYGYTF. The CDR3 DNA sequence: TGTGCCAGCAGTGCGGGACAGGGCCCTAACTATGGCTACACCTTC.